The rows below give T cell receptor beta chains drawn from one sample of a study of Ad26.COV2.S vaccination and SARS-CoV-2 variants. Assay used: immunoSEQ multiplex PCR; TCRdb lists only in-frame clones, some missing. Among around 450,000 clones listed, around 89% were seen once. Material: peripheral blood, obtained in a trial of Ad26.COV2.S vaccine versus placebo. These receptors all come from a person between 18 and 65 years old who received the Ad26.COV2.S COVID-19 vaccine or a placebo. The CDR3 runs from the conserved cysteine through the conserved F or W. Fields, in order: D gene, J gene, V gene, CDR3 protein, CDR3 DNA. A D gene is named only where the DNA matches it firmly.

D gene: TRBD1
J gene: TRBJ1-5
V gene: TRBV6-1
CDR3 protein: CASSDWDRGNQPQHF
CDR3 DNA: TGTGCCAGCAGTGATTGGGACAGGGGGAATCAGCCCCAGCATTTT

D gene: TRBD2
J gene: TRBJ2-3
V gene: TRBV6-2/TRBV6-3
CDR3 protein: CASSYWTSGGPTQYF
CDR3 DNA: TGTGCCAGCAGTTATTGGACTAGCGGGGGGCCTACGCAGTATTTT

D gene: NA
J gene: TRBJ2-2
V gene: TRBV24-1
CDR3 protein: CATSDWNRGGGELFF
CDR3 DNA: TGTGCCACCAGTGATTGGAACCGGGGCGGCGGGGAGCTGTTTTTT

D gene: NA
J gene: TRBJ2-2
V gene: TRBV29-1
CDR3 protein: CSVAGANTGELFF
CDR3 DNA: TGCAGCGTTGCGGGCGCGAACACCGGGGAGCTGTTTTTT

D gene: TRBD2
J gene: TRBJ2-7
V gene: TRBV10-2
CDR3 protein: CASSFSGRSYEQYF
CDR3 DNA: TGCGCCAGCAGTTTTAGCGGGAGGTCGTACGAGCAGTACTTC

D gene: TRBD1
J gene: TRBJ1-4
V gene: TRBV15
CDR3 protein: CATSRDRGANEKLFF
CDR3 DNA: TGTGCCACCAGCAGAGACAGGGGGGCAAATGAAAAACTGTTTTTT

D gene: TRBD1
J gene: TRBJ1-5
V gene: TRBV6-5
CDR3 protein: CASSSVPGQGGQPQHF
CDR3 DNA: TGTGCCAGCAGTTCTGTGCCGGGACAGGGGGGTCAGCCCCAGCATTTT

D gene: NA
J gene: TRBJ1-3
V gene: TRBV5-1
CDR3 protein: CASSFQGSSGNTIYF
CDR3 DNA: TGCGCCAGCAGCTTCCAGGGCAGCTCTGGAAACACCATATATTTT

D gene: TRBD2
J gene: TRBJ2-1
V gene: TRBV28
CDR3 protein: CASSLRRGTSGSNNEQFF
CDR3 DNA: TGTGCCAGCAGTTTGAGGAGAGGGACTAGCGGGAGCAACAATGAGCAGTTCTTC

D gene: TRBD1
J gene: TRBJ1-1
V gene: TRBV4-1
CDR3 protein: CASSQRGDRGLRTEAFF
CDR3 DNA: TGCGCCAGCAGCCAAAGGGGGGACAGGGGGCTTCGGACTGAAGCTTTCTTT

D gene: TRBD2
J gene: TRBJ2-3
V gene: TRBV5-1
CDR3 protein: CASSLGLAGGYGDTQYF
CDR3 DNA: TGCGCCAGCAGCTTAGGACTAGCGGGAGGTTATGGAGATACGCAGTATTTT

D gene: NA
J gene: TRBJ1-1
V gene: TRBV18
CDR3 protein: CASSPVVAMNTEAFF
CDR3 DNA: TGTGCCAGCTCACCAGTGGTGGCCATGAACACTGAAGCTTTCTTT